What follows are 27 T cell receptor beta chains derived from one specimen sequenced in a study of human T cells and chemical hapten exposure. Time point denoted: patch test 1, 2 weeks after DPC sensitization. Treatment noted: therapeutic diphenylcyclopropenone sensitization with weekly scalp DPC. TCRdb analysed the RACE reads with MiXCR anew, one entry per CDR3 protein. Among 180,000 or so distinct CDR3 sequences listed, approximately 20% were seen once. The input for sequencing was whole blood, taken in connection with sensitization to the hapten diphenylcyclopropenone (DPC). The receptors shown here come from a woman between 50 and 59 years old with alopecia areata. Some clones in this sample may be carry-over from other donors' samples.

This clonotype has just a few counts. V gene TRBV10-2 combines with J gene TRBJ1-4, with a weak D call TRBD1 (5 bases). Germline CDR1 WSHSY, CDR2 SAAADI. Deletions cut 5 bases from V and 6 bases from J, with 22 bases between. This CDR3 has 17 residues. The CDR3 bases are TGCGCCAGCAGTCTCATCCCCAGAATCACAGGCGATGAAAAACTGTTTTTT. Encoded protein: CASSLIPRITGDEKLFF.

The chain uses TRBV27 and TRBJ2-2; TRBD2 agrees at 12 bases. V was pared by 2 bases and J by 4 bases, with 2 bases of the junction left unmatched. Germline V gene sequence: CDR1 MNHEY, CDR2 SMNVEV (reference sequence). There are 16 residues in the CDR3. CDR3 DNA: TGTGCCAGCAGTTTACTAGCGGGAGGGATCACCGGGGAGCTGTTTTTT. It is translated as CASSLLAGGITGELFF.

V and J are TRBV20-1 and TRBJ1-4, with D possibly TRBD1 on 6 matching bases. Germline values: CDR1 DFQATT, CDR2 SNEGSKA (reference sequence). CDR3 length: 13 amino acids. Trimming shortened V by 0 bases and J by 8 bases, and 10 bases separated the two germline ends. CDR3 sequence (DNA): TGCAGTGCTAGAGAGTGGACAGAGGAAAAACTGTTTTTT. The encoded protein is CSAREWTEEKLFF.

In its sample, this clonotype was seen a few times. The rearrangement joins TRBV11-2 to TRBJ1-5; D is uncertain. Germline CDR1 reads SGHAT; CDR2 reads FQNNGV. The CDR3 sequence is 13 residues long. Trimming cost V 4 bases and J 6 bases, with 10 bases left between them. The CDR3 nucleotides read TGTGCCAGCAGCTCGAACATTGGTCAGCCCCAGCATTTT. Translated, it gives CASSSNIGQPQHF.

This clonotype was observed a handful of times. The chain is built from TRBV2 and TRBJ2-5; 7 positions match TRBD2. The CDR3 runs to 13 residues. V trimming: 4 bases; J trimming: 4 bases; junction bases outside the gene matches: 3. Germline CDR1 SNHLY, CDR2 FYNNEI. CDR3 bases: TGTGCCAGCAGTGCTAGCGGCGGAGAGACCCAGTACTTC. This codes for CASSASGGETQYF.

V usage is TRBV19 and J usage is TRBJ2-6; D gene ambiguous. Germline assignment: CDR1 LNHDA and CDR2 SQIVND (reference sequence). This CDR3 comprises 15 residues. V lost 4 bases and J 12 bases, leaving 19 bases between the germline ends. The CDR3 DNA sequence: TGTGCCAGTAGTACAGACTTTCAGATGGTCCCCGTCCTGACTTTC. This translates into CASSTDFQMVPVLTF.

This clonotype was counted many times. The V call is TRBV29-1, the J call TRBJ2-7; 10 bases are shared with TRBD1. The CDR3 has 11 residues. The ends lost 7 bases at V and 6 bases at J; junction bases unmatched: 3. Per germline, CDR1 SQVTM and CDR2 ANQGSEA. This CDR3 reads CSADRGGEQYF. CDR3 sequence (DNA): TGCAGCGCGGACAGGGGGGGCGAGCAGTACTTC.

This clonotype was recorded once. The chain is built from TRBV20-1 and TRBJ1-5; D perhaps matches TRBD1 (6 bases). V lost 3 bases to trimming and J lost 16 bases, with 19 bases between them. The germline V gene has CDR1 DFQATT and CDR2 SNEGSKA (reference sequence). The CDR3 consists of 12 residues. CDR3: CSASDDRPTFHF. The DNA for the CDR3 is TGCAGTGCTAGCGACGACAGGCCGACCTTTCATTTT.

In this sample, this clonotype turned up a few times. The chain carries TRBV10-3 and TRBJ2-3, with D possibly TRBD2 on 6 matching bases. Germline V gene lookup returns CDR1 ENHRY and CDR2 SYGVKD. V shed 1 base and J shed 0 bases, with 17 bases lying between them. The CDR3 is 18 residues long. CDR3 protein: CAISEFTGTVFSTDTQYF. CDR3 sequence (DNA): TGTGCCATCAGTGAGTTTACCGGGACTGTTTTTAGCACAGATACGCAGTATTTT.

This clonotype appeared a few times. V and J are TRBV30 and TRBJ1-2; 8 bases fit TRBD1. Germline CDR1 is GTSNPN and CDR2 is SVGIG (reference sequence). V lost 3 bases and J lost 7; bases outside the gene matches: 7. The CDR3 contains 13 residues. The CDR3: CAWSRTGQVGYTF. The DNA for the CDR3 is TGTGCCTGGAGCCGGACAGGGCAGGTTGGCTACACCTTC.

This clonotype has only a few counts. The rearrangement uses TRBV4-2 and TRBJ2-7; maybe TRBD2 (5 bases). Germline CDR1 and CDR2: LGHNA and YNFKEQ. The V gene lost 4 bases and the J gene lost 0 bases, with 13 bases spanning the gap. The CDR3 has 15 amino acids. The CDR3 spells CASSLGIGSSYEQYF. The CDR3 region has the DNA TGTGCCAGCAGCCTAGGCATAGGGAGCTCCTACGAGCAGTACTTC.

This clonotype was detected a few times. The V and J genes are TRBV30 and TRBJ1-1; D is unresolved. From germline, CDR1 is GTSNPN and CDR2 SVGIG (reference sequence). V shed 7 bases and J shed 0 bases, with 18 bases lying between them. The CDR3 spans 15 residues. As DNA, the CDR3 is TGTGCCTCTACCCATATCGGGGATATGAACACTGAAGCTTTCTTT. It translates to CASTHIGDMNTEAFF.

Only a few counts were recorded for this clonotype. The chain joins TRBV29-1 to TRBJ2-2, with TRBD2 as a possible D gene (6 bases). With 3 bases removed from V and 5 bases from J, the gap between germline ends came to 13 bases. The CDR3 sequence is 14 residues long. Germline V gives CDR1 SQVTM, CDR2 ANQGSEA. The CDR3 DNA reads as TGCAGCGTTGAGGGCGGGGTTCGGACCGGGGAGCTGTTTTTT. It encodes CSVEGGVRTGELFF.

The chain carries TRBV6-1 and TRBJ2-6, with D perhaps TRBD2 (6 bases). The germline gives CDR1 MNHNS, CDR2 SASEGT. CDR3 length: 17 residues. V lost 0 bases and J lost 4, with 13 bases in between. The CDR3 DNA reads TGTGCCAGCAGTGAAGCGCTGGGGGGAGCCGGGGCCAACGTCCTGACTTTC. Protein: CASSEALGGAGANVLTF.

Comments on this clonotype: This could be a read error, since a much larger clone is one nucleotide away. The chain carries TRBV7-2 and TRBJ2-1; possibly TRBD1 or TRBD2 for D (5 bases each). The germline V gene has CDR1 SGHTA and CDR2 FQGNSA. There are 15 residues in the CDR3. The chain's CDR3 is CASSLVSTTRGEQSF. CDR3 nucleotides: TGTGCCAGCAGCTTAGTAAGTACGACACGAGGGGAGCAGTCCTTC.

CDR3 coding DNA: TGTGCCAGCAGTATCGACGGGAACACTGAAGCTTTCTTT. Residues: CASSIDGNTEAFF. The rearrangement joins TRBV2 to TRBJ1-1; D uncertain. The germline CDR1 and CDR2 sequences are SNHLY and FYNNEI. The CDR3 is made up of 13 amino acids. V was shortened by 5 bases and J by 1 base, with 8 bases between the two germline ends. Drawing the rest from reference TRBV2 and TRBJ1-1, the complete variable domain is EPEVTQTPSHQVTQMGQEVILRCVPISNHLYFYWYRQILGQKVEFLVSFYNNEISEKSEIFDDQFSVERPDGSNFTLKIRSTKLEDSAMYFCASSIDGNTEAFFGQGTRLTVV.

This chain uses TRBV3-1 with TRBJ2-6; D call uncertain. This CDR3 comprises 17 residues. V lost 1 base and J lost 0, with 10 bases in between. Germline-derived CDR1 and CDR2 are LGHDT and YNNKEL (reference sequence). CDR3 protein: CASSQGPIVSGANVLTF. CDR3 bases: TGTGCCAGCAGCCAAGGGCCTATCGTCTCTGGGGCCAACGTCCTGACTTTC.

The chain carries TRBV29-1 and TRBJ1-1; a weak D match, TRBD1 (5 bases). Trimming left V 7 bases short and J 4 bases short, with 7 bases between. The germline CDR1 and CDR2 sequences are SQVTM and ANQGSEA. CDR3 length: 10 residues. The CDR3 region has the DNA TGCAGCGGGGGGACCACTGAAGCTTTCTTT. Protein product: CSGGTTEAFF.

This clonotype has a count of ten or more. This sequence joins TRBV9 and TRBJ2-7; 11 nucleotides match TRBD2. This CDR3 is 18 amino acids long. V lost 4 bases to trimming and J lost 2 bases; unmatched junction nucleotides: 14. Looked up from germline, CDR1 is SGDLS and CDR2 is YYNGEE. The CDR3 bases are TGTGCCAGCAGCCTGGGGCTAGCGGGAGGCCCTGGGACCTACGAGCAGTACTTC. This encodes CASSLGLAGGPGTYEQYF.

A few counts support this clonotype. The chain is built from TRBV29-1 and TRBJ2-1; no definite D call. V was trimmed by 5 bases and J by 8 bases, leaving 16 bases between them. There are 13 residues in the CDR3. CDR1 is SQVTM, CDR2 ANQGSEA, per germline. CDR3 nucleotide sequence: TGCAGCGTTAGGGTGGGTGTGTTGGATGAGCAGTTCTTC. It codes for CSVRVGVLDEQFF.

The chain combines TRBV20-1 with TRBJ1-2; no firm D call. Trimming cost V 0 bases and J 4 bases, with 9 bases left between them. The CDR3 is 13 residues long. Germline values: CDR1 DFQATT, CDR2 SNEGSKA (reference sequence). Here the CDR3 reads CSARDGAGYGYTF. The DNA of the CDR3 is TGCAGTGCTAGAGATGGAGCTGGCTATGGCTACACCTTC.

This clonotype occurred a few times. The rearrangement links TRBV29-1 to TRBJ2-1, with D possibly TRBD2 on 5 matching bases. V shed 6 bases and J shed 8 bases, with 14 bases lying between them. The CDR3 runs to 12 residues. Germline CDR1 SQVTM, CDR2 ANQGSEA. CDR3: CSVSLATYEQFF. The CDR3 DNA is TGCAGCGTCTCCCTAGCCACTTATGAGCAGTTCTTC.

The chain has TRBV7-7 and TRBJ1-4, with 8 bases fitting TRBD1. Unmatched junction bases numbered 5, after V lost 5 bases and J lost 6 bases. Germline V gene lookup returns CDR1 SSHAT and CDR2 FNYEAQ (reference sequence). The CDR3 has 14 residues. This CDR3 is CASSPGGQDEKLFF. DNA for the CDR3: TGTGCCAGCAGCCCGGGGGGACAGGATGAAAAACTGTTTTTT.

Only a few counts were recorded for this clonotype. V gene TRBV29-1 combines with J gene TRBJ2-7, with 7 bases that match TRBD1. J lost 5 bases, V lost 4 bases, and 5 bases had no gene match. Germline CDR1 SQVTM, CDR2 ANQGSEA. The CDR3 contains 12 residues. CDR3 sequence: CSVGDTGDEQYF. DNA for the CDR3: TGCAGCGTTGGAGATACAGGGGACGAGCAGTACTTC.

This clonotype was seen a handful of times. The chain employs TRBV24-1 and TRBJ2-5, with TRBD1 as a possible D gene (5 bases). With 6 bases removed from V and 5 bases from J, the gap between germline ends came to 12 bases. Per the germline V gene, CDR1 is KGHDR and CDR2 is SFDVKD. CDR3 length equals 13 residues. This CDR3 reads CATSPPGLETQYF. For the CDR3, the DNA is TGTGCCACCAGTCCGCCAGGGTTGGAGACCCAGTACTTC.

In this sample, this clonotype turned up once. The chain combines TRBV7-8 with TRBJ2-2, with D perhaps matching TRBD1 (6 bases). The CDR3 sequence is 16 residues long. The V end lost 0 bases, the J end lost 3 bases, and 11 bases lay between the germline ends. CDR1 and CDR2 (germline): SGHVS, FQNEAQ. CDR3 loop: CASSLASRGYTGELFF. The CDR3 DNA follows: TGTGCCAGCAGCTTAGCGTCCAGGGGATACACCGGGGAGCTGTTTTTT.

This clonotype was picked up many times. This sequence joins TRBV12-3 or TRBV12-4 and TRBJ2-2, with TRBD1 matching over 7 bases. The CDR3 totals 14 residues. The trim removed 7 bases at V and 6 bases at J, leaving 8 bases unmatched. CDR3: CASITTGSAGELFF. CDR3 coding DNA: TGTGCCAGCATTACGACAGGGAGCGCCGGGGAGCTGTTTTTT.